This paragraph reports one T cell receptor beta chain. V lost 5 bases and J 6 bases, leaving 28 bases between the germline ends. CDR3 size: 18 residues. Germline-derived CDR1 and CDR2 are KGHSH and LQKENI. The sample originates from a study of blood T cell repertoires in COVID-19. Background on the study: Acute and convalescent COVID-19 specimens originated in the United States, Italy and Spain.

The repertoire was sequenced with immunoSEQ multiplex PCR; TCRdb's copy has only in-frame clones and lacks some. The profile covers some 170,000 clones, with roughly 87% appearing a single time and over 0.95% taken by the ten largest. The specimen sequenced was PBMCs or T cells enriched from blood (not recorded which). This receptor was taken from a human donor with acute COVID-19. The donor label of this sample is uncertain. J is TRBJ1-2 and V is TRBV18; the D gene is possibly TRBD1 (5 bases). CDR3 in DNA: TGTGCCAGCTCAACACGGAGCCGAGTTGCGGGGCCATCGGATGGCTACACCTTC. It codes for CASSTRSRVAGPSDGYTF.